This is a list of T cell receptor beta chains from one sample in a study of blood T cells in healthy people across ages. MiXCR, run by TCRdb on the 5' RACE reads, gives a single entry per CDR3 protein. Of about 580,000 distinct CDR3 sequences in the sample, around 50% were seen once. Sequencing input: blood. The receptor source for this set is a man at least 80 years old in good health. Both conserved end residues are part of each CDR3. D genes are given only for firm matches. The size entry is marked missing in some rows and otherwise reads once, few, many or a size class.

abundance	v_gene	d_gene	j_gene	CDR3aa	CDR3nt
-	TRBV29-1	-	TRBJ2-5	CSGEVRETQYF	TGCAGCGGTGAAGTCCGCGAGACCCAGTACTTC
once	TRBV5-1	-	TRBJ2-3	CASSLVGAGTDTQYF	TGCGCCAGCAGCTTGGTTGGGGCTGGCACAGATACGCAGTATTTT
-	TRBV10-3	TRBD1	TRBJ2-7	CAIRSRDRGNYEQYF	TGTGCCATCAGGAGCCGGGACAGGGGTAACTACGAGCAGTACTTC
-	TRBV2	-	TRBJ2-2	CAARGRGGTGELFF	TGTGCCGCCAGGGGAAGGGGTGGTACCGGGGAGCTGTTTTTT
-	TRBV3-1	-	TRBJ2-7	CASSQDVWKSSYEQYF	TGTGCCAGCAGCCAAGATGTGTGGAAGAGCTCCTACGAGCAGTACTTC
few	TRBV20-1	-	TRBJ1-1	CSAIQGTTEAFF	TGCAGTGCTATCCAGGGAACCACTGAAGCTTTCTTT
-	TRBV7-8	-	TRBJ2-7	CASSFALESSYEQYF	TGTGCCAGCAGCTTTGCACTAGAGAGCTCCTACGAGCAGTACTTC
-	TRBV4-1	TRBD1	TRBJ1-4	CASSQEGQGYEKLFF	TGCGCCAGCAGCCAAGAGGGACAGGGTTATGAAAAACTGTTTTTT
few	TRBV2	-	TRBJ1-4	CASSQGFKVEKLFF	TGTGCCAGCAGCCAGGGTTTTAAAGTGGAAAAACTGTTTTTT
-	TRBV24-1	-	TRBJ1-2	CAGNFWDNSNYGYTF	TGTGCCGGCAACTTCTGGGACAACTCTAACTATGGCTACACCTTC
few	TRBV20-1	-	TRBJ2-7	CSPLLSGSGPYEQYF	TGCAGTCCGTTGCTCTCTGGGAGCGGACCCTACGAGCAGTACTTC
few	TRBV19	TRBD2	TRBJ2-3	CASRGGRGTDTQYF	TGTGCCAGTAGGGGTGGGAGGGGCACAGATACGCAGTATTTT
few	TRBV6-5	-	TRBJ2-3	CASSYGPSTDTQYF	TGTGCCAGCAGTTACGGGCCTAGCACAGATACGCAGTATTTT
-	TRBV5-1	-	TRBJ1-1	CASTPGRGGTEAFF	TGCGCCAGCACCCCAGGACGAGGTGGGACTGAAGCTTTCTTT
-	TRBV4-3	-	TRBJ2-3	CASSQEPWDGEADTQYF	TGCGCCAGCAGCCAAGAGCCATGGGACGGGGAGGCAGATACGCAGTATTTT
many	TRBV6-5	-	TRBJ1-6	CASSYSSGIGSPLHF	TGTGCCAGCAGTTACTCATCGGGGATAGGGTCACCCCTCCACTTT
-	TRBV4-2	TRBD1	TRBJ1-2	CASSQGSSRDSNYGYTF	TGTGCCAGCAGCCAAGGATCCTCCCGGGACAGCAACTATGGCTACACCTTC
-	TRBV27	-	TRBJ1-6	CASSSDRYSPLHF	TGTGCCAGCAGTTCAGACAGATATTCACCCCTCCACTTT
-	TRBV27	TRBD2	TRBJ2-2	CASRRLASAGELFF	TGTGCCAGCAGGAGACTAGCCTCGGCCGGGGAGCTGTTTTTT
-	TRBV5-8	-	TRBJ2-1	CASSPPLRSSLHDNEQFF	TGTGCCAGCAGCCCTCCCCTTAGGAGTTCCTTACACGACAATGAGCAGTTCTTC
-	TRBV5-1	TRBD1	TRBJ2-7	CASSLVSLQGGEQYF	TGCGCCAGCAGCTTGGTCTCTCTACAGGGGGGCGAGCAGTACTTC
many	TRBV4-3	-	TRBJ2-1	CASSQNSDLLGEQFF	TGCGCCAGCAGCCAAAACTCAGACTTGCTCGGTGAGCAGTTCTTC